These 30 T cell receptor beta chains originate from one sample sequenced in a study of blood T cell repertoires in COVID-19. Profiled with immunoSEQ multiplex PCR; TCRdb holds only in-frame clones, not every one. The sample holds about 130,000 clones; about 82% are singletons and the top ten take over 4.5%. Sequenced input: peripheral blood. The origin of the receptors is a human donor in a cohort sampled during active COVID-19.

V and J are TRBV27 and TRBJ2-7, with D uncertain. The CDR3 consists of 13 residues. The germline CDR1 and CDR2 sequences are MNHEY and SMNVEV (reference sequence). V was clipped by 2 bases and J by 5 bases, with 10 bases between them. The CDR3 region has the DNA TGTGCCAGCAGTTTAGTCCCAATCCACGAGCAGTACTTC. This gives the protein CASSLVPIHEQYF.

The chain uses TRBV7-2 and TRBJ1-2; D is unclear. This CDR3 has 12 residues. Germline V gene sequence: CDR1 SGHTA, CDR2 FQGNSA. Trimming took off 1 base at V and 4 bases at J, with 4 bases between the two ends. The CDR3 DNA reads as TGTGCCAGCAGCTTAGTCTCCTATGGCTACACCTTC. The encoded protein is CASSLVSYGYTF.

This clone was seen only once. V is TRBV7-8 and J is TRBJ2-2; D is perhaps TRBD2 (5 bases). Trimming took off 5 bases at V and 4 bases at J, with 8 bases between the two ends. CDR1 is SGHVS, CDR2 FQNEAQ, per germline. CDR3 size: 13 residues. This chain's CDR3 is CASSQLVTGELFF. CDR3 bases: TGTGCCAGCAGCCAACTAGTCACCGGGGAGCTGTTTTTT.

The CDR3 DNA is TGTGCCAGCAGCCAAGACGGGAGGGCCGTTTTTACAGATACGCAGTATTTT. Protein sequence: CASSQDGRAVFTDTQYF. This rearrangement joins TRBV16 to TRBJ2-3, with 8 bases aligning to TRBD2. Germline V gene data show CDR1 as KGHSY and CDR2 as FQNENV. The CDR3 length is 17 residues. Trimming at V came to 2 bases and at J to 3 bases, leaving 10 bases not matched to a gene.

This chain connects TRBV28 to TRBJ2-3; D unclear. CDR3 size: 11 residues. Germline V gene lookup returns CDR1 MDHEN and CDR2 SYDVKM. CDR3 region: CALGSTDTQYF. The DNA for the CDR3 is TGTGCGCTAGGTAGTACAGATACGCAGTATTTT.

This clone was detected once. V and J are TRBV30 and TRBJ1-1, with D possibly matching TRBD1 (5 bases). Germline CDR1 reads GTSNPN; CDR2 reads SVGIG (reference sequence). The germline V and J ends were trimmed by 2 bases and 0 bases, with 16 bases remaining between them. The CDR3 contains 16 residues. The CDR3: CAWSQGGRYLNTEAFF. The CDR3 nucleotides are TGTGCCTGGAGTCAGGGTGGCAGGTACCTGAACACTGAAGCTTTCTTT.

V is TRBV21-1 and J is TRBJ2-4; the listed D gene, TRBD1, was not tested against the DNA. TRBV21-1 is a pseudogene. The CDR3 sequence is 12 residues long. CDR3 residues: CASSKVGGALHF. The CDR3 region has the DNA TGTGCCAGCAGCAAAGTTGGGGGCGCTTTGCACTTC.

The CDR3 is CASSPPGRVDTEAFF. CDR3 DNA: TGTGCCAGCAGTCCTCCGGGGAGGGTGGACACTGAAGCTTTCTTT. The chain uses TRBV28 and TRBJ1-1; D gene uncertain. CDR3 size: 15 residues. Trimming cost V 5 bases and J 3 bases, with 16 bases left between them. The germline CDR1 and CDR2 sequences are MDHEN and SYDVKM. The full variable domain, with the rest looked up from reference TRBV28 and TRBJ1-1, is DVKVTQSSRYLVKRTGEKVFLECVQDMDHENMFWYRQDPGLGLRLIYFSYDVKMKEKGDIPEGYSVSREKKERFSLILESASTNQTSMYLCASSPPGRVDTEAFFGQGTRLTVV.

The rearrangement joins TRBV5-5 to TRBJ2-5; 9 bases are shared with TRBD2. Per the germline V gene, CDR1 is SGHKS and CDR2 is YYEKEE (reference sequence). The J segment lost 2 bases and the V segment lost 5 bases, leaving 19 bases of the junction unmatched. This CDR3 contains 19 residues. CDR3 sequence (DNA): TGTGCCAGCAGTGTGGGACGGGGGAGTGGCGGGAGGGCTCAAGAGACCCAGTACTTC. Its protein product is CASSVGRGSGGRAQETQYF.

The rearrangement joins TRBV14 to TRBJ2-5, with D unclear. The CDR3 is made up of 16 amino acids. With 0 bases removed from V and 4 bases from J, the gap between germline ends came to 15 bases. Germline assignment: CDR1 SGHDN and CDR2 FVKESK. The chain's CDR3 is CASSQDPGFRLETQYF. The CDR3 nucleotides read TGTGCCAGCAGCCAAGATCCCGGGTTTCGGTTAGAGACCCAGTACTTC. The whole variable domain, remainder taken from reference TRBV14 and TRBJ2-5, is EAGVTQFPSHSVIEKGQTVTLRCDPISGHDNLYWYRRVMGKEIKFLLHFVKESKQDESGMPNNRFLAERTGGTYSTLKVQPAELEDSGVYFCASSQDPGFRLETQYFGPGTRLLVL.

The chain's CDR3 is CASSQGGVTGSYEQYF. The CDR3 DNA reads TGCGCCAGCAGCCAAGGGGGCGTGACAGGCTCCTACGAGCAGTACTTC. V is TRBV4-3 and J is TRBJ2-7; tentatively, D is TRBD1 (6 bases). Trimming cost V 1 base and J 0 bases, with 13 bases left between them. CDR1 LGHNA and CDR2 YSLEER come from the germline V gene. CDR3 size: 16 residues.

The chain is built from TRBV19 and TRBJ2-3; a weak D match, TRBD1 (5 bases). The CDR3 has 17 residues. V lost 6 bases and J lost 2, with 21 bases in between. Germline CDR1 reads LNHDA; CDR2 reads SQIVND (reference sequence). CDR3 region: CASSNLAAAGNTDTQYF. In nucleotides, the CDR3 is TGTGCCAGTAGCAACCTCGCCGCGGCAGGGAACACAGATACGCAGTATTTT.

The CDR3 region has the DNA TGCAGCGTAGCTTCCGGGACTCCATCCCCAGCCAAGGAAAAACTGTTTTTT. This encodes CSVASGTPSPAKEKLFF. The chain employs TRBV29-1 and TRBJ1-4, with D perhaps TRBD1 (5 bases). Germline lookup yields CDR1 SQVTM and CDR2 ANQGSEA. The CDR3 sequence is 17 residues long. V was trimmed by 6 bases and J by 8 bases, leaving 28 bases between them. Looking up the rest from reference TRBV29-1 and TRBJ1-4 gives the full variable domain: SAVISQKPSRDICQRGTSLTIQCQVDSQVTMMFWYRQQPGQSLTLIATANQGSEATYESGFVIDKFPISRPNLTFSTLTVSNMSPEDSSIYLCSVASGTPSPAKEKLFFGSGTQLSVL.

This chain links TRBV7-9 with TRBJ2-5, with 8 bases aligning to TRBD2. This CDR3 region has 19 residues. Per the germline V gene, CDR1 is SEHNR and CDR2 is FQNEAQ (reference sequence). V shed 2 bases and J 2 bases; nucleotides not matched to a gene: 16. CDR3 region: CASSLRVGLAGMAQETQYF. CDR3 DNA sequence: TGTGCCAGCAGCTTACGGGTAGGCTTAGCGGGAATGGCGCAAGAGACCCAGTACTTC.

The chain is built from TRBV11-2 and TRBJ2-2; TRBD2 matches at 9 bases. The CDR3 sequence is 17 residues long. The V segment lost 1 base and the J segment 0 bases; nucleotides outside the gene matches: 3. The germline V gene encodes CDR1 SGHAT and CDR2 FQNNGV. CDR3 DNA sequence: TGTGCCAGCAGCTTAGGCAGCGGGAGGACGAACACCGGGGAGCTGTTTTTT. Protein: CASSLGSGRTNTGELFF.

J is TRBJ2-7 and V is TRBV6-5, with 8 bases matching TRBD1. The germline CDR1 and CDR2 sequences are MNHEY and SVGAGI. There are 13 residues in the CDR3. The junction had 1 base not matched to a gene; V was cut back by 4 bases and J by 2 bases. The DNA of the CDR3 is TGTGCCAGCAGTTCAGGGGGCACCTACGAGCAGTACTTC. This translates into CASSSGGTYEQYF.

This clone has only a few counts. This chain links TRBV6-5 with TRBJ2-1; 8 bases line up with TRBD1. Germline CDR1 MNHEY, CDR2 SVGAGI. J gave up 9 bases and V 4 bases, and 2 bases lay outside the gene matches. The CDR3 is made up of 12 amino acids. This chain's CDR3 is CASSWTGLEQFF. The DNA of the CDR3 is TGTGCCAGCAGTTGGACAGGGCTTGAGCAGTTCTTC.

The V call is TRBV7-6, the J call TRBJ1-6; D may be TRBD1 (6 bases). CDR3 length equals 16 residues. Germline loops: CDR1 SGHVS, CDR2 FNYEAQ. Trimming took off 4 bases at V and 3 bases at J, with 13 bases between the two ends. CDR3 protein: CASSSRGGIYNSPLHF. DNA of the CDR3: TGTGCCAGCAGCTCCCGAGGGGGTATCTATAATTCACCCCTCCACTTT.

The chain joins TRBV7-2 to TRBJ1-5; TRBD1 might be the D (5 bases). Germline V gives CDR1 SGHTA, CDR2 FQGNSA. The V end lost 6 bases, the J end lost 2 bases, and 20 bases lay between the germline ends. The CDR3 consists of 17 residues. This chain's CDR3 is CASSRGDFLRGNQPQHF. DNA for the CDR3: TGTGCCAGCAGTCGTGGGGACTTCCTGAGGGGCAATCAGCCCCAGCATTTT.

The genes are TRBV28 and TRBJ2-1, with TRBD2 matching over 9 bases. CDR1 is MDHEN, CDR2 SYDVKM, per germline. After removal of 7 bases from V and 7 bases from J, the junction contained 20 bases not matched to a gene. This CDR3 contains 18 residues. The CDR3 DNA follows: TGTGCCAGCACCCTGTTCGAAGGCGGGAGGGCGGGGGGTAATGAGCAGTTCTTC. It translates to CASTLFEGGRAGGNEQFF.

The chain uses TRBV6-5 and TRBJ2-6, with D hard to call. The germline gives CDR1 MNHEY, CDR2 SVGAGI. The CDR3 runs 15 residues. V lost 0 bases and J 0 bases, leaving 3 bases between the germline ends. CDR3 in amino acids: CASSYSSSGANVLTF. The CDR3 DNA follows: TGTGCCAGCAGTTACTCGAGCTCTGGGGCCAACGTCCTGACTTTC.

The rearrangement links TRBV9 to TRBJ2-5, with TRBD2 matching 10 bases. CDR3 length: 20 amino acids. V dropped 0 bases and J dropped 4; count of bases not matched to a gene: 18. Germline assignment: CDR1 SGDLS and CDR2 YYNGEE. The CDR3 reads CASSVGLAGVWRVGSETQYF. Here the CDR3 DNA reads TGTGCCAGCAGCGTAGGTCTAGCGGGAGTCTGGAGGGTTGGGTCAGAGACCCAGTACTTC. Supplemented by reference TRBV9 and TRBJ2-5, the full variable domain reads DSGVTQTPKHLITATGQRVTLRCSPRSGDLSVYWYQQSLDQGLQFLIQYYNGEERAKGNILERFSAQQFPDLHSELNLSSLELGDSALYFCASSVGLAGVWRVGSETQYFGPGTRLLVL.

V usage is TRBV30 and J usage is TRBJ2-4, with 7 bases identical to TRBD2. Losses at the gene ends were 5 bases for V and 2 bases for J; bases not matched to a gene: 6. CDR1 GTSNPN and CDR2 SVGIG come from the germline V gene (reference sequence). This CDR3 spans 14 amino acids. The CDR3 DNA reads TGTGCCTGGGCGGGCAGCGGGACCAAAAACATTCAGTACTTC. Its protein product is CAWAGSGTKNIQYF.

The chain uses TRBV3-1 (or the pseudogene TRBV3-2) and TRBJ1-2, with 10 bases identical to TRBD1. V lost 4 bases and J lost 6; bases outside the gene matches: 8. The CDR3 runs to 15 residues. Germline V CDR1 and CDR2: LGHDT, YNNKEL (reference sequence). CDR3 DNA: TGTGCCAGCAGCCTACCGTCGGGACAGGGGCATGGCTACACCTTC. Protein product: CASSLPSGQGHGYTF.

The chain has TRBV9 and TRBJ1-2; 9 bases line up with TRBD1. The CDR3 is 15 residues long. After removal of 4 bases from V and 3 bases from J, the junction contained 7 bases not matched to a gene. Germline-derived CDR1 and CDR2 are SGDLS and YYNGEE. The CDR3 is CASSPRDREYYGYTF. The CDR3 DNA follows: TGTGCCAGCAGCCCACGGGACAGGGAATACTATGGCTACACCTTC.

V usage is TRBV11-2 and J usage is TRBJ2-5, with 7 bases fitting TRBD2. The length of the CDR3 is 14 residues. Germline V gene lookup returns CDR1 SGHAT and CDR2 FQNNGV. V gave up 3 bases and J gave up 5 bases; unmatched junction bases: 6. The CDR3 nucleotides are TGTGCCAGCAGCTTGGGCGGGAGTAGGGAGACCCAGTACTTC. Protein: CASSLGGSRETQYF. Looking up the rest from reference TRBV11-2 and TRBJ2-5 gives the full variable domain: EAGVAQSPRYKIIEKRQSVAFWCNPISGHATLYWYQQILGQGPKLLIQFQNNGVVDDSQLPKDRFSAERLKGVDSTLKIQPAKLEDSAVYLCASSLGGSRETQYFGPGTRLLVL.

Here the CDR3 DNA reads TGTGCCAGCAGCGTATTGGGGAGTAGCGGTCAACCTAGCACAGATACGCAGTATTTT. Residues: CASSVLGSSGQPSTDTQYF. The chain links TRBV9 to TRBJ2-3; D is perhaps TRBD2 (6 bases). Germline V gene lookup returns CDR1 SGDLS and CDR2 YYNGEE. The CDR3 covers 19 residues. Trimming pared 1 base from V and 0 bases from J, leaving 21 bases between.

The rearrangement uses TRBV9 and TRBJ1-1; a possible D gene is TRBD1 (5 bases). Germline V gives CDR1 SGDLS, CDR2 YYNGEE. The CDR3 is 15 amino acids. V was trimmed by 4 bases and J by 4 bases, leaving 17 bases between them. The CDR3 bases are TGTGCCAGCAGCTCGCAAGACAGTCGTTTCACTGAAGCTTTCTTT. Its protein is CASSSQDSRFTEAFF.

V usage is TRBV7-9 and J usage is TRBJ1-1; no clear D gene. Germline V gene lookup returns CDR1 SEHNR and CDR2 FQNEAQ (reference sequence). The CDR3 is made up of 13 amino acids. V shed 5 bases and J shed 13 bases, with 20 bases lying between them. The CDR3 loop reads CASSTSLLMELFF. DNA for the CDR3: TGTGCCAGCAGCACTAGCCTACTTATGGAGCTTTTCTTT.

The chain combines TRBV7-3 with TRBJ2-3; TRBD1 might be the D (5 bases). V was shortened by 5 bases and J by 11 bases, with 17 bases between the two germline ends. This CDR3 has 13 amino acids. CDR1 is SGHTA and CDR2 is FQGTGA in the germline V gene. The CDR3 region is CASSPNVQGGQYF. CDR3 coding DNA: TGTGCCAGCAGCCCAAATGTGCAGGGCGGGCAGTATTTT.